The 5 T cell receptor beta chains given below trace back to one sample, sequenced in a study of T cell responses to AZD1222 COVID-19 vaccine. TCRdb's table, derived via immunoSEQ multiplex PCR, lists solely in-frame clones and lacks some. The data show around 78,000 clones, 90% seen once. This material consisted of peripheral blood, taken on day 0 of AZD1222 vaccination. The receptors shown here come from an adult in good health.

The rearrangement uses TRBV4-1 and TRBJ2-7; D is unresolved. Germline V gene lookup returns CDR1 MGHRA and CDR2 YSYEKL. There are 13 residues in the CDR3. V shed 1 base and J shed 6 bases, with 10 bases lying between them. In DNA form, the CDR3 reads TGCGCCAGCAGCCAAGGGGTGGCCTTCGAGCAGTACTTC. This sequence encodes CASSQGVAFEQYF.

V and J are TRBV7-2 and TRBJ1-3; 7 bases fit TRBD1. CDR1 SGHTA and CDR2 FQGNSA come from the germline V gene. The CDR3 covers 15 residues. V trimming: 3 bases; J trimming: 4 bases; junction bases outside the gene matches: 6. The CDR3 here is CASSFQGVGGNTIYF. CDR3 bases: TGTGCCAGCAGCTTCCAGGGGGTTGGGGGAAACACCATATATTTT.

The chain links TRBV30 to TRBJ1-1; D is perhaps TRBD1 (6 bases). There are 14 residues in the CDR3. Trimming stripped 7 bases from V and 7 bases from J, with 22 bases between. Looked up from germline, CDR1 is GTSNPN and CDR2 is SVGIG (reference sequence). The CDR3 is CASQSFLTGFEAFF. CDR3 in DNA: TGTGCCTCCCAATCGTTTTTGACAGGATTTGAAGCTTTCTTT.

The rearrangement links TRBV6-5 to TRBJ2-5; D may match TRBD1 or TRBD2 (5 bases each). In germline, CDR1 is MNHEY, CDR2 SVGAGI. The germline V and J ends were trimmed by 6 bases and 7 bases, with 15 bases remaining between them. CDR3 length: 13 residues. CDR3 amino acids: CASSTAGGGTQYF. The CDR3 bases are TGTGCCAGCAGCACAGCAGGTGGGGGGACCCAGTACTTC.

This sequence joins TRBV6-6 and TRBJ1-5, with D perhaps TRBD1 (5 bases). Germline V gene sequence: CDR1 MNHNY, CDR2 SVGAGI (reference sequence). The V end lost 6 bases, the J end lost 5 bases, and 17 bases lay between the germline ends. The CDR3 covers 15 residues. CDR3 in amino acids: CASRRRSRGYQPQHF. The CDR3, as DNA: TGTGCCAGCAGACGACGCTCAAGGGGTTATCAGCCCCAGCATTTT.